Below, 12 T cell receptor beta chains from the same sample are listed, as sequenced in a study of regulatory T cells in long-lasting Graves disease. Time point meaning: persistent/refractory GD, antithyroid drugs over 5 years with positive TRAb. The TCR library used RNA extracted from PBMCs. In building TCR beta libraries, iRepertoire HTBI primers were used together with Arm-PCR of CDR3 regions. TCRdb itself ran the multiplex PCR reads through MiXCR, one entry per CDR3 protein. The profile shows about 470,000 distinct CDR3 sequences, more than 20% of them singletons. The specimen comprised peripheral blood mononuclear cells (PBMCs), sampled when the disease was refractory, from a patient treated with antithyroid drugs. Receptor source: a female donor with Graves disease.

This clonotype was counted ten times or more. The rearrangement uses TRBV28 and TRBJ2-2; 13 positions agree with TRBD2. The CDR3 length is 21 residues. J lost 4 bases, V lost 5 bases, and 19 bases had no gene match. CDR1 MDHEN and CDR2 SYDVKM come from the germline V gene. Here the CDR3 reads CASSTNHRTSGRGGRTGELFF. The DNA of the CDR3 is TGTGCCAGCAGTACTAACCACAGGACTAGCGGGAGAGGTGGGCGCACCGGGGAGCTGTTTTTT.

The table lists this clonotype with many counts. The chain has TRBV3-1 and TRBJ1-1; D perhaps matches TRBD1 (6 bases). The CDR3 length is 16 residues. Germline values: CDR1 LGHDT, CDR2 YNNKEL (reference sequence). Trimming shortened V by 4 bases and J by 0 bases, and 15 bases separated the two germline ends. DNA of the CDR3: TGTGCCAGCAGCCGAGCCACAGGGCTAGTGAACACTGAAGCTTTCTTT. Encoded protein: CASSRATGLVNTEAFF.

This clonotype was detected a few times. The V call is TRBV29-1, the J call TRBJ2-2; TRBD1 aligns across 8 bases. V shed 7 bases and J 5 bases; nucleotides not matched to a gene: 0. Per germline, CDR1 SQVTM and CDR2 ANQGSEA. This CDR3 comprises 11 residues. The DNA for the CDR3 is TGCAGCGGACAGGGGACCGGGGAGCTGTTTTTT. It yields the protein CSGQGTGELFF.

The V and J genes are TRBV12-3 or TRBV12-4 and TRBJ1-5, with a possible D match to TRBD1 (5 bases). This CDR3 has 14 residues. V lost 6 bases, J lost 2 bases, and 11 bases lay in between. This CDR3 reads CASSRGVGNQPQHF. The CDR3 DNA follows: TGTGCCAGCAGCCGAGGGGTTGGCAATCAGCCCCAGCATTTT.

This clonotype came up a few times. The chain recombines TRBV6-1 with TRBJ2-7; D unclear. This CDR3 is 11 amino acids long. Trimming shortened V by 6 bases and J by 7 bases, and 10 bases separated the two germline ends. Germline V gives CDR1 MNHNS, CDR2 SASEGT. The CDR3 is CASRNPDEQYF. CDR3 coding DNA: TGTGCCAGCAGGAACCCTGATGAGCAGTACTTC.

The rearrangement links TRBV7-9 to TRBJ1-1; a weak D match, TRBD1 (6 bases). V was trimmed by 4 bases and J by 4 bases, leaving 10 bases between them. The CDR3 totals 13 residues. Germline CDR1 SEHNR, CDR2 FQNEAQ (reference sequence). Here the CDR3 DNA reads TGTGCCAGCAGCTCCGCACAGGGCACTGAAGCTTTCTTT. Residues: CASSSAQGTEAFF.

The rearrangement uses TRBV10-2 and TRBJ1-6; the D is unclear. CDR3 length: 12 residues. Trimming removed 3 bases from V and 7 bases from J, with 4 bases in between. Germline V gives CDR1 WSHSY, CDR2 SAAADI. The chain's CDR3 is CASSEANSPLHF. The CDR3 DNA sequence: TGCGCCAGCAGTGAAGCCAATTCACCCCTCCACTTT.

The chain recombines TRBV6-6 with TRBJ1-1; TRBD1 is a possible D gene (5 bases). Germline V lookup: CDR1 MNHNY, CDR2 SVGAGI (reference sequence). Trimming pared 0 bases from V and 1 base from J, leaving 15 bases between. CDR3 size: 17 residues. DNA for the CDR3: TGTGCCAGCAGTTACTCGGTTGGGGACCTAGGGAACACTGAAGCTTTCTTT. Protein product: CASSYSVGDLGNTEAFF.

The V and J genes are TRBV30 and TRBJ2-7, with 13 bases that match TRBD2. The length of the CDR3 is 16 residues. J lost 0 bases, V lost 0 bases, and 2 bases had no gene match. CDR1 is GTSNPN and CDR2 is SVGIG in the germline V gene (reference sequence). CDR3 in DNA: TGTGCCTGGAGTGTAGGGACTAGCGGGGCCTCCTACGAGCAGTACTTC. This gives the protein CAWSVGTSGASYEQYF.

This chain's CDR3 is CASSEVVRDEQYF. The CDR3 bases are TGTGCCAGCAGTGAAGTTGTGCGGGACGAGCAGTACTTC. The J gene is TRBJ2-7, the V gene TRBV6-1; D may be TRBD2 (5 bases). Germline V gives CDR1 MNHNS, CDR2 SASEGT. CDR3 length: 13 amino acids. V shed 1 base and J shed 5 bases, with 9 bases lying between them.

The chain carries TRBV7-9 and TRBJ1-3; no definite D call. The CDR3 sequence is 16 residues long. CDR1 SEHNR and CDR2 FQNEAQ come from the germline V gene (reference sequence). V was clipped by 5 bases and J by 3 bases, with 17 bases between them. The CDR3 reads CASSHSRGLVGNTIYF. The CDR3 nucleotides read TGTGCCAGCAGCCACTCACGGGGTCTTGTTGGAAACACCATATATTTT.

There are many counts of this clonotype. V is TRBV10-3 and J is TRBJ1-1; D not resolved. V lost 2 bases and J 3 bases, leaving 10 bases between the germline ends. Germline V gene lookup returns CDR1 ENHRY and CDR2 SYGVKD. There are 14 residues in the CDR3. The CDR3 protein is CAISENRRDTEAFF. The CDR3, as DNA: TGTGCCATCAGTGAGAATCGTAGGGACACTGAAGCTTTCTTT.